Shown below are 15 T cell receptor beta chains from a single sample sequenced in a study of immune heterogeneity within non-small cell lung tumors. Multiplex PCR amplified TCR beta CDR3 with 32 V and 13 J primers. TCRdb processed the multiplex PCR reads anew with MiXCR; each CDR3 protein has one entry. In the table there are tens of thousands of distinct CDR3 sequences, roughly 30% of which are singletons. Bulk tumor genomic DNA, 450 to 750 ng per sample, was the template. Spaced far apart, several biopsies were taken from each primary tumor during surgery. Samples came from untreated patients having curative surgery for newly diagnosed non-small cell lung cancer. Sequenced input: lung tumor tissue. These receptors came from a middle-aged man with non-small cell lung cancer.

The chain carries TRBV9 and TRBJ1-1; D gene ambiguous. The V and J ends lost 2 bases and 3 bases respectively, with 11 bases between them. The V gene's germline CDR1 is SGDLS and CDR2 YYNGEE. The CDR3 extends over 14 amino acids. CDR3 in amino acids: CASSVKTDDTEAFF. The CDR3 DNA is TGTGCCAGCAGCGTCAAAACGGATGACACTGAAGCTTTCTTT.

This clonotype was observed at least ten times. The chain combines TRBV20-1 with TRBJ1-1, with a tentative D call TRBD1 (6 bases). The V end lost 7 bases, the J end lost 9 bases, and 24 bases lay between the germline ends. The CDR3 runs 14 residues. Germline V gives CDR1 DFQATT, CDR2 SNEGSKA (reference sequence). The CDR3 sequence: CSVITTGGTGQAFF. The CDR3 region has the DNA TGCAGTGTTATAACGACTGGGGGCACGGGTCAAGCTTTCTTT.

Of note for this clonotype: This clone may be a read error of a much larger clone one base away. The chain employs TRBV7-9 and TRBJ1-2; tentatively, D is TRBD1 (5 bases). V dropped 6 bases and J dropped 0 bases, with 14 bases sitting between them. CDR1 is SEHNR, CDR2 FQNEAQ, per germline (reference sequence). CDR3 length: 15 residues. As DNA, the CDR3 is TGTGCCAGCAGTGGAGGAGCAGGGACTAACTATGGCTACACCTTC. Its translation is CASSGGAGTNYGYTF.

This clonotype was counted a single time. A much more abundant neighbour one base away suggests this may be a read error. The chain's CDR3 is CSDRAAGASYNEQFF. The CDR3 region has the DNA TGCAGTGATAGAGCGGCGGGTGCCTCCTACAATGAGCAGTTCTTC. The chain joins TRBV20-1 to TRBJ2-1; TRBD2 might be the D (5 bases). This CDR3 contains 15 residues. The V gene's germline CDR1 is DFQATT and CDR2 SNEGSKA (reference sequence).

This clonotype has a handful of counts. The genes are TRBV18 and TRBJ1-5, with D hard to call. CDR3 length equals 13 residues. With 3 bases removed from V and 7 bases from J, the gap between germline ends came to 10 bases. Germline-derived CDR1 and CDR2 are KGHSH and LQKENI. CDR3 residues: CASSPVEDQPQHF. The CDR3 DNA reads TGTGCCAGCTCACCCGTGGAAGACCAGCCCCAGCATTTT.

V gene TRBV30 combines with J gene TRBJ1-1; D possibly corresponds to TRBD1 (5 bases). V lost 5 bases, J lost 5 bases, and 12 bases lay in between. This CDR3 is 12 amino acids long. The germline V gene encodes CDR1 GTSNPN and CDR2 SVGIG (reference sequence). For the CDR3, the DNA is TGTGCCTGGTCTAAGGGGTTGACTGAAGCTTTCTTT. Its translation is CAWSKGLTEAFF.

Of note for this clonotype: At one boundary the junction diverges from the germline segment, which might be a read error. This chain joins TRBV9 and TRBJ2-1; perhaps TRBD2 as D (7 bases). This CDR3 comprises 15 residues. In germline, CDR1 is SGDLS, CDR2 YYNGEE. The CDR3 DNA reads as TGTGCCAGCAGCGGGCGGGGGCCCTCCTACAATGAGAAGTTCTTC. This translates into CASSGRGPSYNEKFF.

This clonotype was seen at least ten times. V and J are TRBV27 and TRBJ1-2; D is undetermined. CDR3 length equals 15 residues. Between the trimmed V and J ends, which lost 1 base and 0 bases, there was a span of 9 bases. Germline loops: CDR1 MNHEY, CDR2 SMNVEV (reference sequence). The CDR3 region has the DNA TGTGCCAGCAGTTTATTCGGGTCAGCTAACTATGGCTACACCTTC. This codes for CASSLFGSANYGYTF.

The J gene is TRBJ1-5, the V gene TRBV6-2 or TRBV6-3, with D uncertain. The V end lost 9 bases, the J end lost 0 bases, and 12 bases lay between the germline ends. The CDR3 loop spans 14 amino acids. Germline loops: CDR1 MNHEY, CDR2 SVGEGT. The CDR3 reads CASDPGGSNQPQHF. In nucleotides, the CDR3 is TGTGCCAGTGATCCAGGTGGTAGCAATCAGCCCCAGCATTTT.

The table lists this clonotype with a few counts. The chain carries TRBV9 and TRBJ2-1; 8 bases map to TRBD2. CDR1 and CDR2 from the germline V gene are SGDLS and YYNGEE. Unmatched junction bases numbered 4, after V lost 3 bases and J lost 2 bases. This CDR3 contains 15 residues. DNA for the CDR3: TGTGCCAGCAGCGCAAGCGGGAGCCCCTACAATGAGCAGTTCTTC. Amino acid sequence: CASSASGSPYNEQFF.

The table lists this clonotype with a few counts. The chain recombines TRBV5-4 with TRBJ1-6; the match to TRBD1 covers 9 bases. J gave up 7 bases and V 4 bases, and 9 bases lay outside the gene matches. CDR3 length: 16 residues. CDR1 is SGHNT, CDR2 YYREEE, per germline (reference sequence). The CDR3 loop reads CASSLEPTGGNSPLHF. In DNA, the CDR3 is TGTGCCAGCAGCCTAGAACCGACAGGGGGGAATTCACCCCTCCACTTT.

V gene TRBV24-1 combines with J gene TRBJ2-6; perhaps TRBD1 as D (5 bases). V was pared by 6 bases and J by 2 bases, with 7 bases between. The germline V gene has CDR1 KGHDR and CDR2 SFDVKD. The CDR3 length is 14 residues. CDR3 sequence reads: CATSPRAGANVLTF. CDR3 DNA sequence: TGTGCCACCAGTCCCAGGGCTGGGGCCAACGTCCTGACTTTC.

This clonotype was observed many times. This chain uses TRBV18 with TRBJ1-6, with D unclear. CDR3 length: 17 residues. V shed 4 bases and J shed 0 bases, with 13 bases lying between them. Germline CDR1 reads KGHSH; CDR2 reads LQKENI. The CDR3 loop reads CASSRVDLYSYNSPLHF. The DNA for the CDR3 is TGTGCCAGCTCACGAGTGGATCTGTACTCCTATAATTCACCCCTCCACTTT.

The chain combines TRBV5-4 with TRBJ2-2; D call uncertain. The V and J ends lost 4 bases and 0 bases respectively, with 10 bases between them. Germline V CDR1 and CDR2: SGHNT, YYREEE (reference sequence). CDR3 length: 15 amino acids. The CDR3 sequence: CASSRPRSNTGELFF. The CDR3 DNA follows: TGTGCCAGCAGCCGACCGAGATCGAACACCGGGGAGCTGTTTTTT.

This clonotype is judged medium-sized. This chain joins TRBV24-1 and TRBJ2-7, with D perhaps matching TRBD1 or TRBD2 (5 bases each). The CDR3 has 14 residues. V shed 3 bases and J shed 2 bases, with 10 bases lying between them. Germline V gene lookup returns CDR1 KGHDR and CDR2 SFDVKD. CDR3 DNA: TGTGCCACCAGTGATGGGGGACCTCCCTACGAGCAGTACTTC. Translation gives CATSDGGPPYEQYF.